One sample yielded the 19 T cell receptor beta chains listed below, sequenced in a study of regulatory T cells in long-lasting Graves disease. HTBI primers from iRepertoire and Arm-PCR of CDR3 regions yielded the TCR beta libraries. TCRdb passed the multiplex PCR reads through MiXCR, listing each CDR3 protein once. The sample includes fewer than 450,000 distinct CDR3 sequences, around 22% seen only once; the top ten take approximately 26%. The time point denotes: persistent/refractory GD, antithyroid drugs over 5 years with positive TRAb. The authors made the TCR library using RNA they extracted from PBMCs. Sequencing used peripheral blood mononuclear cells (PBMCs), obtained when the disease was refractory, from a patient treated with antithyroid drugs. The source is a female donor with Graves disease.

Notes on this clonotype: A single base separates this from a much larger clone, so it may be a read error. The V gene is TRBV2, the J gene TRBJ1-2, with no clear D. Germline CDR1 SNHLY, CDR2 FYNNEI. Trimming stripped 7 bases from V and 6 bases from J, with 18 bases between. The CDR3 is 14 amino acids. The CDR3 region has the DNA TGTGCCAGCAATTCGGTGTTTTCTTCAGATGGCTACACCTTC. Protein: CASNSVFSSDGYTF.

In its sample, this clonotype was seen a few times. V usage is TRBV3-1 and J usage is TRBJ2-7; 9 nucleotides agree with TRBD2. J was trimmed by 7 bases and V by 2 bases; bases with no gene match: 9. This CDR3 contains 15 residues. Germline V gives CDR1 LGHDT, CDR2 YNNKEL (reference sequence). CDR3: CASSQQRAGGWEQYF. The DNA for the CDR3 is TGTGCCAGCAGCCAACAACGAGCGGGAGGCTGGGAGCAGTACTTC.

This chain connects TRBV29-1 to TRBJ2-2, with TRBD2 matching over 8 bases. V shed 2 bases and J 4 bases; nucleotides not matched to a gene: 3. This CDR3 spans 14 amino acids. The germline CDR1 and CDR2 sequences are SQVTM and ANQGSEA. The CDR3 spells CSVERLAGTGELFF. CDR3 DNA: TGCAGCGTTGAAAGGCTAGCGGGCACCGGGGAGCTGTTTTTT.

This clonotype was counted between two and nine times. V and J are TRBV7-2 and TRBJ2-2; 9 bases map to TRBD2. The trim removed 3 bases at V and 6 bases at J, leaving 5 bases unmatched. This CDR3 region has 15 residues. The V gene's germline CDR1 is SGHTA and CDR2 FQGNSA. CDR3 sequence: CASSFLAGVAGELFF. Here the CDR3 DNA reads TGTGCCAGCAGCTTCTTAGCGGGAGTGGCCGGGGAGCTGTTTTTT.

The CDR3 nucleotides are TGTGCCACCAGTGAGTGGGGCCCCACCGGGGAGCTGTTTTTT. As protein: CATSEWGPTGELFF. The J gene is TRBJ2-2, the V gene TRBV24-1; tentatively, D is TRBD1 (5 bases). The CDR3 loop spans 14 amino acids. Per germline, CDR1 KGHDR and CDR2 SFDVKD. The ends were cut back, 4 bases at V and 4 bases at J, with 9 bases in the middle.

This chain uses TRBV5-1 with TRBJ2-7, with 12 nucleotides matching TRBD2. The trim removed 3 bases at V and 4 bases at J, leaving 5 bases unmatched. The length of the CDR3 is 15 residues. Germline-derived CDR1 and CDR2 are SGHRS and YFSETQ. CDR3 nucleotide sequence: TGCGCCAGCAGCTGGACTAGCGGGGATCCTTACGAGCAGTACTTC. Translation gives CASSWTSGDPYEQYF.

Ten or more counts support this clonotype. The chain combines TRBV2 with TRBJ1-5; TRBD1 is a possible D gene (5 bases). V was shortened by 5 bases and J by 6 bases, with 11 bases between the two germline ends. CDR3 length equals 13 residues. Per the germline V gene, CDR1 is SNHLY and CDR2 is FYNNEI. The CDR3 here is CASSTGWAQPQHF. In nucleotides, the CDR3 is TGTGCCAGCAGTACAGGATGGGCTCAGCCCCAGCATTTT.

This clonotype was picked up many times. CDR3 amino acids: CASSLRTGYAYEQYF. The CDR3 nucleotides are TGTGCCAGCAGTCTCCGGACAGGGTACGCCTACGAGCAGTACTTC. This chain links TRBV28 with TRBJ2-7; 8 bases are a match to TRBD1. The CDR3 loop spans 15 amino acids. The J segment lost 2 bases and the V segment lost 5 bases, leaving 8 bases of the junction unmatched. Per germline, CDR1 MDHEN and CDR2 SYDVKM.

The sample holds a few counts of this clonotype. The rearrangement links TRBV28 to TRBJ2-1; perhaps TRBD1 as D (6 bases). Deletions cut 4 bases from V and 3 bases from J, with 10 bases between. The CDR3 contains 14 residues. Germline V CDR1 and CDR2: MDHEN, SYDVKM. CDR3 bases: TGTGCCAGCAGTTCGGACAGTCACTACAATGAGCAGTTCTTC. Amino acid sequence: CASSSDSHYNEQFF.

The chain has TRBV30 and TRBJ1-3; unclear D gene. CDR3 length: 13 amino acids. The V end was cut by 7 bases, the J end by 0 bases, with 10 bases between. The V gene's germline CDR1 is GTSNPN and CDR2 SVGIG (reference sequence). CDR3 bases: TGTGCCTACGCTCATAGCTCTGGAAACACCATATATTTT. Its protein is CAYAHSSGNTIYF.

This chain joins TRBV20-1 and TRBJ2-2, with D possibly matching TRBD2 (6 bases). The CDR3 runs to 15 residues. Germline values: CDR1 DFQATT, CDR2 SNEGSKA (reference sequence). The V end lost 0 bases, the J end lost 1 base, and 9 bases lay between the germline ends. DNA of the CDR3: TGCAGTGCTAGAGATTACGGGAGGAACACCGGGGAGCTGTTTTTT. Encoded protein: CSARDYGRNTGELFF.

This clonotype was detected many times. This chain joins TRBV28 and TRBJ2-2; a possible D gene is TRBD1 (6 bases). V was shortened by 6 bases and J by 0 bases, with 17 bases between the two germline ends. This CDR3 region has 17 residues. Germline lookup yields CDR1 MDHEN and CDR2 SYDVKM. The chain's CDR3 is CASRTLTGTSNTGELFF. CDR3 bases: TGTGCCAGCAGAACTCTTACCGGGACATCGAACACCGGGGAGCTGTTTTTT. Together with reference TRBV28 and TRBJ2-2, the CDR3 gives the full variable domain: DVKVTQSSRYLVKRTGEKVFLECVQDMDHENMFWYRQDPGLGLRLIYFSYDVKMKEKGDIPEGYSVSREKKERFSLILESASTNQTSMYLCASRTLTGTSNTGELFFGEGSRLTVL.

This clonotype was counted at least ten times. The J gene is TRBJ2-7, the V gene TRBV20-1; no clear D. V was pared by 1 base and J by 0 bases, with 4 bases between. Germline CDR1 and CDR2: DFQATT and SNEGSKA (reference sequence). CDR3 length: 12 amino acids. DNA of the CDR3: TGCAGTGCTAGAGGGGGCTCCTACGAGCAGTACTTC. Translating it yields CSARGGSYEQYF.

This chain connects TRBV7-2 to TRBJ2-3; 9 bases map to TRBD2. V lost 6 bases, J lost 3 bases, and 7 bases stayed unmatched. The CDR3 loop spans 15 amino acids. CDR1 and CDR2 from the germline V gene are SGHTA and FQGNSA. The CDR3 DNA reads TGTGCCAGCAGGGACCGACTAGCGGAGACAGATACGCAGTATTTT. Protein: CASRDRLAETDTQYF.

This clonotype came up a few times. This chain connects TRBV20-1 to TRBJ1-3, with D uncertain. From germline, CDR1 is DFQATT and CDR2 SNEGSKA (reference sequence). Trimming cost V 6 bases and J 0 bases, with 15 bases left between them. CDR3 length equals 15 residues. The CDR3 DNA is TGCAGTGCCCCGTACACCCGGGGCTCTGGAAACACCATATATTTT. This sequence encodes CSAPYTRGSGNTIYF.

This clonotype was seen only a few times. This chain uses TRBV5-6 with TRBJ2-5; 13 nucleotides align to TRBD2. Trimming at V came to 2 bases and at J to 5 bases, leaving 6 bases not matched to a gene. The germline gives CDR1 SGHDT, CDR2 YYEEEE. This CDR3 region has 16 residues. The CDR3 sequence is CASSLLAGGPAETQYF. CDR3 nucleotide sequence: TGTGCCAGCAGCTTACTAGCGGGAGGGCCGGCGGAGACCCAGTACTTC.

The CDR3 here is CASSLQGSGELFF. In nucleotides, the CDR3 is TGTGCCAGCAGCTTGCAGGGTTCCGGGGAGCTGTTTTTT. The chain combines TRBV7-7 with TRBJ2-2; tentatively, D is TRBD1 (5 bases). V lost 3 bases, J lost 6 bases, and 8 bases lay in between. The V gene's germline CDR1 is SSHAT and CDR2 FNYEAQ (reference sequence). The CDR3 runs to 13 residues.

The chain combines TRBV29-1 with TRBJ2-7; 8 nucleotides align to TRBD2. Germline CDR1 and CDR2: SQVTM and ANQGSEA. The junction had 11 bases not matched to a gene; V was cut back by 7 bases and J by 3 bases. This CDR3 has 14 residues. The CDR3 region has the DNA TGCAGCGCGGGGGGGGGCCTAGGGGTCTACGAGCAGTACTTC. Encoded protein: CSAGGGLGVYEQYF.

The gene calls are TRBV30 and TRBJ1-1; D not certain. The CDR3 is 13 amino acids. Germline loops: CDR1 GTSNPN, CDR2 SVGIG (reference sequence). CDR3 coding DNA: TGTGCTTACACGGGGTCCTCCCTCACTGAAGCTTTCTTT. The encoded protein is CAYTGSSLTEAFF.